This T cell receptor beta chain comes out of a study of CXCR3-negative and CXCR3-positive naive CD8 T cells (dated by TCRdb to the late 2010s). About the study as a whole: In total, 110 million to 150 million TRB reads were obtained, corresponding to roughly 1.5 +/- 0.3 million reads per library. Diversity and physicochemical repertoire analyses covered about a dozen donors pooled from two independent experiments. For the TRBV-TRBJ cluster analysis, the naive subsets came from roughly 5 donors, while the memory cells came from 3 donors.

Broad study findings and their caveats: CXCR3 expression partially decreased after cryopreservation, so most assays used freshly isolated PBMCs. Because surface CD5, which has been linked to self-reactivity in mice, was comparable between naive subsets, TCR interaction strength was also inferred from TRB CDR3 physicochemical properties. Comparably high repertoire diversity was found in both naive subsets, whereas much lower repertoire diversity was found in memory CD8+ T cells. Naive CXCR3-negative and CXCR3-positive cells from the same donor showed similar TRBV-TRBJ usage, whereas memory cells showed distinct patterns. TRB CDR3s from CXCR3-positive naive cells showed higher hydrophobicity (lower Kidera factor 4), lower energy, and higher strength and volume indices than CXCR3-negative naive cells.

The CDR3 numbers 14 residues from cysteine through phenylalanine. No DNA accompanies this entry. Taken from the germline V gene, the CDR1 and CDR2 loops are MGHDK and SYGVNS. Instrument used: NextSeq 550. The Human TCR Profiling Kit (MiLaboratory) was used to prepare UMI-labeled 5' RACE TRB cDNA libraries. The full amount of extracted RNA was used for cDNA synthesis, and the full amount of resulting cDNA was used for PCR amplification. The libraries were made side by side, with each library going through the same number of PCR cycles. As for the authors' bioinformatics: About 49,000 +/- 11,000 unique UMI-labeled TRB cDNA molecules per library were extracted with MIGEC and MiXCR, with at least two reads per UMI required. Each library averaged around 40,000 +/- 10,000 functional in-frame TRB CDR3 nucleotide clonotypes without stop codons. After each sample was downsampled to 5000 UMI-labeled TRB molecules, VDJtools was used to calculate diversity metrics such as normalized Shannon-Wiener and Chao1. For the central five CDR3 residues, VDJtools calculated physicochemical properties weighted by clonotype size, namely interaction energy, strength, volume and Kidera factor 4. TCRdb reprocessed the reads into one record per CDR3 protein sequence, lacking DNA. These V and J calls originate from TCRdb's pipeline instead of the authors' own analysis. The sample's clone listing holds over 100,000 distinct CDR3 sequences. The ten largest clones add up to roughly 0.29% of the sample.

Notes on this clonotype: Its target antigen remains unknown.

For each CD8+ T cell subset, flow sorting was done in triplicate, and some 300,000 cells per subset went directly into RLT lysis buffer. To keep memory contaminants out, a stringent definition of naive CD8+ T cells was applied: CD45RO-CCR7+CD27+CD95-. Using standard density gradient centrifugation, peripheral blood mononuclear cells were isolated from buffy coats. Naive CXCR3-negative and CXCR3-positive CD8+ T cells were flow-sorted using a FACSAria III. Total RNA was extracted from sorted cells using an RNeasy Mini Kit. Sequencing used naive CXCR3- CD8+ T cells from blood. Read against the paper, the sample's cell subset or site label means: CD45RO-CCR7+CD27+CD95- naive CD8+ T cells lacking CXCR3 (TNR3-). Recombination linked TRBV25-1 to TRBJ2-3; the TCRdb call, TRBD1, lacks DNA for checking. The TCR comes from a human donor in good health. Some clones in this sample may be carry-over from other donors' samples. The CDR3 protein sequence reads: CASSEVLGEDTQYF.